Described below is a single TCR beta chain sequence and its context. This CDR3 region has 11 residues. Trimming removed 7 bases from V and 3 bases from J, with 10 bases in between. Germline V gene data show CDR1 as SQVTM and CDR2 as ANQGSEA. Assay: immunoSEQ multiplex PCR; the TCRdb copy retains only in-frame clones and omits some. The table lists over a million clones, 95% to 99% of them singletons. This record comes from a study of shared clonotypes between healthy human individuals. The sequenced sample consisted of naive CD4+ T cells sorted from blood. As to subset: CD45RA+ positively selected. This chain uses TRBV29-1 with TRBJ2-7; D gene ambiguous. This sequence originates from a man aged 25 to 40 in good health. The DNA of the CDR3 is TGCAGCGCCGGACGTAGCTACGAGCAGTACTTC. Encoded protein: CSAGRSYEQYF.